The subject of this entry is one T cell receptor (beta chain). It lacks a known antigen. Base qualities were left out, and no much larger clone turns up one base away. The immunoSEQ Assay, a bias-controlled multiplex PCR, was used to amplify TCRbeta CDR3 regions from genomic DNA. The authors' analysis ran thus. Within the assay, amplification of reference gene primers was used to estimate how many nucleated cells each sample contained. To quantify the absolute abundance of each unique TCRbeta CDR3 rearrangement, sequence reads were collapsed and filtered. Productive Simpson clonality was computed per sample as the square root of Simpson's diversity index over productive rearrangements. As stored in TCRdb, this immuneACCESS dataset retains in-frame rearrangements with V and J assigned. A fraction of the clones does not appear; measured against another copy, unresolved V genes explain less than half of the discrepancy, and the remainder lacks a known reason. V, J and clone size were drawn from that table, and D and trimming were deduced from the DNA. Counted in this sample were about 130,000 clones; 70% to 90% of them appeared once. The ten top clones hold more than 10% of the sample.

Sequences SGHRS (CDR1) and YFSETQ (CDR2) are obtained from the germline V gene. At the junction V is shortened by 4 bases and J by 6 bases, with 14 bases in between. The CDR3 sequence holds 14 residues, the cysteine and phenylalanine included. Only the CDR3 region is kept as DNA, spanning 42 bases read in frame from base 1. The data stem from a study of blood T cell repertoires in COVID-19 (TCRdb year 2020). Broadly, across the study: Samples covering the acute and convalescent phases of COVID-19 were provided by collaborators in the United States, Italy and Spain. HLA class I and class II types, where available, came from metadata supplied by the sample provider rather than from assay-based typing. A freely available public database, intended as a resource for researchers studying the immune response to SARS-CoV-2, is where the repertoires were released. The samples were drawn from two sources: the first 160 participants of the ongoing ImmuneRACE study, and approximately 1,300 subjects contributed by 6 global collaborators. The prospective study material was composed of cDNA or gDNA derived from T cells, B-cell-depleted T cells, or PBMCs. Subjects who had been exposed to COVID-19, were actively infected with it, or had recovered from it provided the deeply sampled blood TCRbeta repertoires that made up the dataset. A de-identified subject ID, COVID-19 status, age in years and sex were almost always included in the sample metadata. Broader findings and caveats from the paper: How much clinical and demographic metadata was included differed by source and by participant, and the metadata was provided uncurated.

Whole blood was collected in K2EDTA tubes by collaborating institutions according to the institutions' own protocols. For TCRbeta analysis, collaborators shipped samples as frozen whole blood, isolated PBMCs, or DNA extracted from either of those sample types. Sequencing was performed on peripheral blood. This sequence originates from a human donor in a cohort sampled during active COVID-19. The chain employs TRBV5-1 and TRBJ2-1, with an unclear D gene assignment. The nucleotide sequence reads TGCGCCAGCAGCCTGATTAGAACTCCCAATGAGCAGTTCTTC. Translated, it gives CASSLIRTPNEQFF. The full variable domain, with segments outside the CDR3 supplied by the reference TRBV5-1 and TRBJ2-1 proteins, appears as KAGVTQTPRYLIKTRGQQVTLSCSPISGHRSVSWYQQTPGQGLQFLFEYFSETQRNKGNFPGRFSGRQFSNSRSEMNVSTLELGDSALYLCASSLIRTPNEQFFGPGTRLTVL.